This is a list of T cell receptor beta chains from one sample in a study of T cell repertoires in ileal Crohn's disease. Produced via immunoSEQ multiplex PCR; TCRdb's table is partial and in-frame only. Altogether 30,000 to 35,000 clones are present, roughly 77% being singletons, with the ten largest covering under 20%. Input material: ileal tissue. These receptors came from an adult with Crohn's disease. CDR3s include the opening cysteine and the closing phenylalanine or tryptophan. The D gene is left open where the match is weak. Expanded clones get a size class; other rows say once, few or many, or leave the size out.

J | D | size | V | CDR3 | DNA
TRBJ2-7 | TRBD1 | - | TRBV7-2 | CASSPRQGSYEQYF | TGTGCCAGCAGCCCCCGACAGGGATCCTACGAGCAGTACTTC
TRBJ2-2 | - | - | TRBV11-1 | CASSFGTGELFF | TGTGCCAGCAGCTTCGGCACCGGGGAGCTGTTTTTT
TRBJ2-5 | - | - | TRBV7-8 | CASSSQGLETQYF | TGTGCCAGCAGCTCGCAGGGTTTGGAGACCCAGTACTTC
TRBJ2-7 | - | once | TRBV18 | CASSAGYEQYF | TGTGCCAGCTCCGCAGGTTACGAGCAGTACTTC
TRBJ1-5 | - | - | TRBV6-1 | CASRLRDSNQPQHF | TGTGCCAGCAGGCTGCGGGATAGCAATCAGCCCCAGCATTTT
TRBJ2-7 | TRBD1 | few | TRBV7-8 | CASSLGQGAYEQYF | TGTGCCAGCAGCTTAGGACAGGGGGCCTACGAGCAGTACTTC
TRBJ1-6 | - | once | TRBV9 | CASSEAAGQNSPLHF | TGTGCCAGCAGCGAGGCGGCAGGGCAAAATTCACCCCTCCACTTT
TRBJ1-5 | - | - | TRBV6-1 | CASSEWFNEGQPQHF | TGTGCCAGCAGTGAATGGTTTAATGAGGGTCAGCCCCAGCATTTT
TRBJ2-1 | TRBD2 | - | TRBV2 | CASSEEGWASGGHNEQFF | TGTGCCAGCAGTGAAGAAGGCTGGGCTAGCGGAGGACACAATGAGCAGTTCTTC
TRBJ1-5 | - | - | TRBV19 | CASSRGGRDWDQPQHF | TGTGCCAGTAGTAGGGGTGGCCGGGACTGGGATCAGCCCCAGCATTTT
TRBJ2-1 | TRBD2 | - | TRBV7-6 | CASSSGLADLNEQFF | TGTGCCAGCAGCTCGGGACTAGCGGACCTCAATGAGCAGTTCTTC
TRBJ1-4 | - | few | TRBV11-2 | CASSPVGSNEKLFF | TGTGCCAGCAGCCCGGTTGGGAGTAATGAAAAACTGTTTTTT
TRBJ2-2 | TRBD1 | - | TRBV11-2 | CASGPNTGVRELFF | TGTGCCAGCGGCCCAAACACAGGGGTCCGGGAGCTGTTTTTT
TRBJ1-1 | - | once | TRBV30 | CAWTQGQWNTEAFF | TGTGCCTGGACCCAGGGGCAGTGGAACACTGAAGCTTTCTTT
TRBJ2-3 | - | few | TRBV15 | CATSRAVGGFLPFTDTQYF | TGTGCCACCAGCAGAGCGGTGGGCGGGTTCCTCCCCTTCACAGATACGCAGTATTTT
TRBJ1-4 | - | - | TRBV5-1 | CASSGTGATNEKLFF | TGCGCCAGCAGCGGGACTGGTGCAACTAATGAAAAACTGTTTTTT
TRBJ2-2 | TRBD2 | - | TRBV25-1 | CASSPPPLAGGRTGELFF | TGTGCCAGCAGTCCTCCCCCACTAGCGGGGGGACGAACCGGGGAGCTGTTTTTT
TRBJ1-1 | TRBD1 | - | TRBV5-1 | CASSTGTANTEAFF | TGCGCCAGCAGCACCGGGACAGCGAACACTGAAGCTTTCTTT
TRBJ2-2 | - | - | TRBV6-5 | CASGPIRRSTGELFF | TGTGCCAGCGGCCCAATAAGGAGGAGCACCGGGGAGCTGTTTTTT
TRBJ2-3 | TRBD2 | - | TRBV7-9 | CASSLAGTSGGTDTQYF | TGTGCCAGCAGCTTAGCCGGGACTAGCGGGGGCACAGATACGCAGTATTTT
TRBJ2-7 | - | - | TRBV30 | CAWNLRAHEQYF | TGTGCCTGGAATCTGAGGGCTCACGAGCAGTACTTC
TRBJ2-3 | - | - | TRBV7-2 | CASSRSSGTDTQYF | TGTGCCAGCAGCCGGAGTAGCGGCACAGATACGCAGTATTTT
TRBJ1-2 | - | - | TRBV20-1 | CSAGGMNGYTF | TGCAGTGCCGGGGGAATGAATGGCTACACCTTC